A selection of T cell receptor beta chains follows, all from one sample in a study of blood T cell repertoires in COVID-19. This table comes from immunoSEQ multiplex PCR, and its TCRdb copy is limited to in-frame clones, with some not included. The sample has about 210,000 clones; 83% are singletons. The sample consisted of peripheral blood. These receptors came from a woman in her forties with active or convalescent COVID-19. Both conserved end residues are part of each CDR3. Fields, in order: J gene, D gene, V gene, clone size, CDR3 protein, CDR3 DNA. A D gene is named only where the DNA matches it firmly. For some rows the clone size is stated as once, few or many, or as a class when expanded; others skip it.

TRBJ1-2 NA TRBV9 NA CASKMTGRGYGYTF TGTGCCAGCAAAATGACAGGAAGGGGCTATGGCTACACCTTC
TRBJ1-4 NA TRBV7-8 NA CASSLSGATNEKLFF TGTGCCAGCAGCCTATCGGGGGCAACTAATGAAAAACTGTTTTTT
TRBJ2-2 TRBD2 TRBV6-5 NA CASNLAGSAGELFF TGTGCCAGCAACCTAGCGGGGAGTGCCGGGGAGCTGTTTTTT
TRBJ2-7 TRBD1 TRBV11-3 NA CASSTGQGAIYEQYF TGTGCCAGCAGCACGGGGCAGGGGGCCATCTACGAGCAGTACTTC
TRBJ2-3 NA TRBV30 NA CAWRSGVSTDTQYF TGTGCCTGGCGGTCGGGGGTAAGCACAGATACGCAGTATTTT
TRBJ2-5 NA TRBV5-1 once CASSLQGRETQYF TGCGCCAGCAGCCTACAGGGTCGGGAGACCCAGTACTTC
TRBJ1-3 TRBD1 TRBV28 NA CASSSPATGGIYSGNTIYF TGTGCCAGCAGTTCGCCGGCAACAGGGGGTATATACTCTGGAAACACCATATATTTT
TRBJ1-2 NA TRBV7-8 once CASSTRGGRYGYTF TGTGCCAGCAGCACTAGAGGAGGGAGGTATGGCTACACCTTC
TRBJ2-5 NA TRBV3-1/TRBV3-2 NA CASSQAFVQETQYF TGTGCCAGCAGCCAAGCGTTCGTCCAAGAGACCCAGTACTTC
TRBJ2-7 TRBD2 TRBV3-1/TRBV3-2 NA CASSQGSAGGSYEQYF TGTGCCAGCAGCCAAGGCTCAGCGGGAGGCTCCTACGAGCAGTACTTC
TRBJ1-3 NA TRBV4-1 once CASSQDDRYSGNTIYF TGCGCCAGCAGCCAAGACGACAGGTACTCTGGAAACACCATATATTTT
TRBJ2-7 NA TRBV6-5 NA CASSYSGGAAFGQYF TGTGCCAGCAGTTACTCGGGGGGTGCGGCCTTCGGGCAGTACTTC
TRBJ2-1 TRBD2 TRBV6-5 once CASSTGLAGDEQFF TGTGCCAGCAGTACCGGACTAGCGGGGGATGAGCAGTTCTTC
TRBJ1-1 NA TRBV6-6 few CASSSTGLENTEAFF TGTGCCAGCAGTTCTACAGGGTTAGAGAACACTGAAGCTTTCTTT
TRBJ2-1 TRBD1 TRBV7-3 NA CASSSGQLLNEQFF TGTGCCAGCAGTTCGGGACAGCTTCTAAATGAGCAGTTCTTC
TRBJ1-4 TRBD1 TRBV19 NA CASSRKATTGGLVINEKLFF TGTGCCAGTAGTCGAAAGGCCACAACAGGGGGCCTCGTCATTAATGAAAAACTGTTTTTT
TRBJ2-1 TRBD2 TRBV2 NA CASTHENGRAHEQFF TGTGCCAGCACCCACGAAAACGGGAGGGCCCATGAGCAGTTCTTC
TRBJ1-4 NA TRBV7-8 NA CASSRTRGINEKLFF TGTGCCAGCAGTCGAACCCGAGGGATTAATGAAAAACTGTTTTTT
TRBJ2-4 TRBD1 TRBV10-3 once CAISAGQGENIQYF TGTGCCATCAGTGCGGGACAGGGTGAAAACATTCAGTACTTC
TRBJ2-1 TRBD2 TRBV5-4 NA CASSSRPGLAGDGEQFF TGTGCCAGCAGCTCAAGACCGGGACTAGCGGGAGACGGTGAGCAGTTCTTC
TRBJ1-3 TRBD1 TRBV3-1/TRBV3-2 NA CASSQGQGANTIYF TGTGCCAGCAGCCAAGGACAGGGTGCAAACACCATATATTTT
TRBJ2-3 TRBD2 TRBV6-2/TRBV6-3 NA CASSWAGGSTDTQYF TGTGCCAGCAGTTGGGCGGGGGGCAGCACAGATACGCAGTATTTT
TRBJ2-5 TRBD2 TRBV3-1/TRBV3-2 NA CASSRRTSGGVYQETQYF TGTGCCAGCAGCCGCCGGACTAGCGGGGGGGTGTACCAAGAGACCCAGTACTTC
TRBJ1-5 NA TRBV11-2 NA CASSAGTQNQPQHF TGTGCCAGCAGCGCCGGGACACAGAATCAGCCCCAGCATTTT
TRBJ1-1 NA TRBV15 NA CATSPGGSRTEAFF TGTGCCACCAGCCCCGGGGGATCTAGGACTGAAGCTTTCTTT
TRBJ1-2 NA TRBV5-1 few CASTSIRGEWGYTF TGCGCCAGCACTTCTATCCGGGGGGAATGGGGCTACACCTTC
TRBJ2-1 TRBD2 TRBV19 NA CASSKRGRGDNEQFF TGTGCCAGTAGTAAGAGGGGACGGGGGGACAATGAGCAGTTCTTC
TRBJ1-2 TRBD1 TRBV6-2/TRBV6-3 NA CASSRDSYGYTF TGTGCCAGCAGCCGGGACAGCTATGGCTACACCTTC
TRBJ1-2 NA TRBV12-3/TRBV12-4 NA CASSLQYGVYTF TGTGCCAGCAGTCTACAGTACGGGGTATACACCTTC
TRBJ1-1 TRBD1 TRBV19 NA CASSIYPQGRTEAFF TGTGCCAGTAGTATTTATCCACAGGGGCGCACTGAAGCTTTCTTT
TRBJ2-3 NA TRBV6-5 NA CASSYSRSDTQYF TGTGCCAGCAGTTACTCGAGGTCAGATACGCAGTATTTT
TRBJ2-3 NA TRBV24-1 NA CATSDPTGPDTQYF TGTGCCACCAGTGATCCGACAGGTCCCGATACGCAGTATTTT
TRBJ2-1 NA TRBV20-1 NA CSASRSAGSYNEQFF TGCAGTGCGAGTAGAAGTGCAGGGTCCTACAATGAGCAGTTCTTC
TRBJ1-2 NA TRBV5-6 NA CASSLDRGSYGYTF TGTGCCAGCAGCTTGGATCGGGGAAGCTATGGCTACACCTTC
TRBJ1-2 NA TRBV6-5 NA CASIRSDGVNYGYTF TGTGCCAGCATCCGATCGGACGGGGTTAACTATGGCTACACCTTC
TRBJ1-5 TRBD1 TRBV18 NA CASSPGQGHQPQHF TGTGCCAGCTCACCTGGACAGGGACATCAGCCCCAGCATTTT
TRBJ2-1 TRBD1 TRBV7-2 NA CASSSGTGSYNEQFF TGTGCCAGCAGCTCCGGGACAGGGTCCTACAATGAGCAGTTCTTC
TRBJ1-4 TRBD1 TRBV10-3 once CAISESGTEDEKLFF TGTGCCATCAGTGAGTCTGGGACAGAGGATGAAAAACTGTTTTTT
TRBJ2-1 NA TRBV27 once CASSRAGRYNEQFF TGTGCCAGCAGTCGGGCGGGGAGGTACAATGAGCAGTTCTTC
TRBJ2-1 TRBD2 TRBV5-4 NA CASSLGLAGGTEQFF TGTGCCAGCAGCTTGGGTCTAGCGGGAGGCACTGAGCAGTTCTTC
TRBJ2-5 NA TRBV11-2 NA CASSNVGGRETQYF TGTGCCAGCAGCAACGTAGGGGGTAGGGAGACCCAGTACTTC
TRBJ1-2 NA TRBV9 NA CASSSDRNNGYTF TGTGCCAGCAGCAGTGACAGAAATAATGGCTACACCTTC
TRBJ2-3 TRBD1 TRBV11-1 NA CASSPWTGRGTDTQYF TGTGCCAGCAGCCCTTGGACAGGTCGCGGCACAGATACGCAGTATTTT
TRBJ1-2 NA TRBV28 NA CASSLYGRNDGYTF TGTGCCAGCAGTTTATATGGCCGAAACGATGGCTACACCTTC
TRBJ1-6 NA TRBV4-2 NA CASSQDRPYNSPLHF TGTGCCAGCAGCCAAGACAGGCCCTATAATTCACCCCTCCACTTT
TRBJ2-1 NA TRBV15 once CATSRDGGGLFEQFF TGTGCCACCAGCAGAGATGGAGGGGGCTTGTTTGAGCAGTTCTTC
TRBJ1-2 TRBD1 TRBV4-1 NA CASSQVQGQGREGYTF TGCGCCAGCAGCCAAGTTCAGGGACAGGGAAGGGAAGGCTACACCTTC
TRBJ2-3 NA TRBV5-5 NA CASDLGVRTDTQYF TGTGCCAGCGACCTCGGGGTACGCACAGATACGCAGTATTTT
TRBJ2-2 NA TRBV3-1/TRBV3-2 once CASSQDRGFTGELFF TGTGCCAGCAGCCAAGATCGGGGATTCACCGGGGAGCTGTTTTTT
TRBJ1-5 NA TRBV10-3 NA CASRDRDYNQPQHF TGTGCCAGCCGTGACAGAGACTACAATCAGCCCCAGCATTTT
TRBJ1-6 NA TRBV11-3 NA CASSILRQNNSPLHF TGTGCCAGCAGCATTCTACGACAGAATAATTCACCCCTCCACTTT
TRBJ1-2 NA TRBV19 NA CATRGGALGYTF TGTGCCACCCGAGGAGGGGCCCTTGGCTACACCTTC
TRBJ1-1 NA TRBV28 NA CASHGSGPLNTEAFF TGTGCCAGCCATGGGTCAGGGCCCCTTAACACTGAAGCTTTCTTT
TRBJ2-2 NA TRBV2 NA CASSILSGNGELFF TGTGCCAGCAGTATTTTATCCGGGAACGGGGAGCTGTTTTTT
TRBJ2-2 TRBD2 TRBV7-6 few CASSPRPGTSGSKNTGELFF TGTGCCAGCAGCCCCCGCCCCGGGACTAGCGGGAGTAAGAACACCGGGGAGCTGTTTTTT
TRBJ2-1 TRBD1 TRBV6-2/TRBV6-3 NA CASSGAGGGEQFF TGTGCCAGCAGTGGGGCAGGGGGCGGAGAGCAGTTCTTC
TRBJ1-2 NA TRBV19 NA CASRYSRDDYTF TGTGCCAGTAGGTATTCGAGGGATGACTACACCTTC
TRBJ2-7 NA TRBV5-1 NA CASSLGRAYEQYF TGCGCCAGCAGCTTGGGCAGGGCCTACGAGCAGTACTTC
TRBJ2-3 NA TRBV27 NA CASRRGGTGTDTQYF TGTGCCAGCAGACGAGGAGGAACGGGCACAGATACGCAGTATTTT
TRBJ1-2 NA TRBV6-5 NA CASSYSLGTPYGYTF TGTGCCAGCAGTTACTCGTTAGGGACACCTTATGGCTACACCTTC